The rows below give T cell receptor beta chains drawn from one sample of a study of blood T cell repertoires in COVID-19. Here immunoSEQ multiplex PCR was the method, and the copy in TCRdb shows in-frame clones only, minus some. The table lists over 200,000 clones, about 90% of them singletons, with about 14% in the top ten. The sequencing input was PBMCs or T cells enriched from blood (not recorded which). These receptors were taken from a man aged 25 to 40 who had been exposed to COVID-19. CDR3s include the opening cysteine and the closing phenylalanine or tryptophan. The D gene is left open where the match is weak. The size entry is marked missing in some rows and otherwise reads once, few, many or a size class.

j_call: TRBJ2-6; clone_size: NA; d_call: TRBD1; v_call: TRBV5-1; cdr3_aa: CASSRRDSSSSGANVLTF; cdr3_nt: TGCGCCAGCAGCCGTCGGGACAGTTCTAGCTCTGGGGCCAACGTCCTGACTTTC
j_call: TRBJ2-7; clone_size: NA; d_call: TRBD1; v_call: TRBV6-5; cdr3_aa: CASLTGAINSYEQYF; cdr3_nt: TGTGCCAGTCTTACAGGGGCGATAAATTCCTACGAGCAGTACTTC
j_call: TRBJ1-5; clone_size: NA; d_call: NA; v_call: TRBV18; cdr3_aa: CASSLQDRDSNQPQHF; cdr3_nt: TGTGCCAGCTCACTCCAAGACAGAGATAGCAATCAGCCCCAGCATTTT
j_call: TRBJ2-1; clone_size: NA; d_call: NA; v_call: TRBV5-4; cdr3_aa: CASSLAQGWNEQFF; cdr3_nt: TGTGCCAGCAGCTTGGCACAGGGCTGGAATGAGCAGTTCTTC
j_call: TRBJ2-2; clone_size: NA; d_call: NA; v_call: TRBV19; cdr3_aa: CASSPRLAPTGELFF; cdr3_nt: TGTGCCAGTAGTCCAAGACTTGCACCGACCGGGGAGCTGTTTTTT
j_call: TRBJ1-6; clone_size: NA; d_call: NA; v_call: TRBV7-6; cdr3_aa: CASPFYNRLYNSPLHF; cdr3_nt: TGTGCCAGTCCGTTTTATAACAGACTATATAATTCACCCCTCCACTTT
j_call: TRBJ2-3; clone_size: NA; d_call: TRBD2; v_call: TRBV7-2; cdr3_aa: CASSLDTGGWTDTQYF; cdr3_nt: TGTGCCAGCAGCTTAGATACCGGGGGGTGGACAGATACGCAGTATTTT
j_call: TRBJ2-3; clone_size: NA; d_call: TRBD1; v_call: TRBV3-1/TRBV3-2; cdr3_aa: CASSRRSLTGQGKSDTQYF; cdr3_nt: TGTGCCAGCAGCCGGCGATCTCTTACCGGACAGGGGAAATCAGATACGCAGTATTTT
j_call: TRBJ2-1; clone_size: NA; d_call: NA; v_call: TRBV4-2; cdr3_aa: CASSQDVDNEQFF; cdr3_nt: TGTGCCAGCAGCCAAGACGTTGACAATGAGCAGTTCTTC
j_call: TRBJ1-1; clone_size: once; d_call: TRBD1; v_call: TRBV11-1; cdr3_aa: CASSPTGKNTEAFF; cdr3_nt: TGTGCCAGCAGCCCGACAGGGAAGAACACTGAAGCTTTCTTT
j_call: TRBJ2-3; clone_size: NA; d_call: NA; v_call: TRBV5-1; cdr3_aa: CASSLFEATSTDTQYF; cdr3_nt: TGCGCCAGCAGCTTATTTGAGGCCACTAGCACAGATACGCAGTATTTT
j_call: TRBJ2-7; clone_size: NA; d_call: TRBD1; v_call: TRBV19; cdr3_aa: CASSSGQAPYEQYF; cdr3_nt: TGTGCCAGTAGTAGCGGACAGGCGCCCTACGAGCAGTACTTC
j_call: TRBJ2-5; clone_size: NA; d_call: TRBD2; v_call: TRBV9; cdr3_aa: CASSVGAGGPTHQETQYF; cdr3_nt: TGTGCCAGCAGCGTAGGAGCGGGGGGTCCTACGCACCAAGAGACCCAGTACTTC
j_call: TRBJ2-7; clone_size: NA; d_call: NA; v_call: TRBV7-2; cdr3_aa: CASSLGHLYEQYF; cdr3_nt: TGTGCCAGCAGCTTAGGACATCTCTACGAGCAGTACTTC
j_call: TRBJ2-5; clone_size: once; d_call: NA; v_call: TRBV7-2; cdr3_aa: CASSVNYIQETQYF; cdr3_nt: TGTGCCAGCAGCGTGAACTATATTCAAGAGACCCAGTACTTC
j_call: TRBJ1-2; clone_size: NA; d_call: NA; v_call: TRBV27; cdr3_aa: CASSLSTGLGGYTF; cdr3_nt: TGTGCCAGCAGTTTATCCACAGGCCTAGGGGGCTACACCTTC
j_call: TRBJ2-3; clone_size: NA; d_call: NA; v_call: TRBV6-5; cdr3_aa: CASRGYRGSTDTQYF; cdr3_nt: TGTGCCAGCAGGGGGTATAGGGGAAGCACAGATACGCAGTATTTT
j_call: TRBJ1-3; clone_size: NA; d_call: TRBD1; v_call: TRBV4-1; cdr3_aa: CASSHSDRGRNTIYF; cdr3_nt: TGCGCCAGCAGCCACTCGGACAGGGGGAGAAACACCATATATTTT
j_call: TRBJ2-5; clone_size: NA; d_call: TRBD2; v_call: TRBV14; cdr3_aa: CASSLSGTGRETQYF; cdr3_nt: TGTGCCAGCAGCCTTAGCGGGACTGGGAGGGAGACCCAGTACTTC
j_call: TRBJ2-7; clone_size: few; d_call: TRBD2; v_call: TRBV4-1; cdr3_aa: CASSQDPGGVGEQYF; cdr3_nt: TGCGCCAGCAGCCAAGATCCCGGGGGGGTAGGCGAGCAGTACTTC
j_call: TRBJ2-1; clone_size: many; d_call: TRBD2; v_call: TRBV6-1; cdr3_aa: CASSENSGGYNEQFF; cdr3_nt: TGTGCCAGCAGTGAAAATAGCGGGGGGTACAATGAGCAGTTCTTC
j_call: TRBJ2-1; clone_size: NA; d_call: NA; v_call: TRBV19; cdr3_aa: CASRKGSSTYNEQFF; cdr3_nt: TGTGCCAGTAGGAAGGGGTCTTCGACCTACAATGAGCAGTTCTTC
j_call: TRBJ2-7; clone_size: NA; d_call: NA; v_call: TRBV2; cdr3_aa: CASRLAGVSSYEQYF; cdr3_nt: TGTGCCAGCAGGCTTGCCGGGGTAAGCTCCTACGAGCAGTACTTC
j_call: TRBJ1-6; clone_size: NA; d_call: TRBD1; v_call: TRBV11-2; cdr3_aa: CASSLVGQGIDPLHF; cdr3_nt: TGTGCCAGCAGCTTAGTGGGACAGGGGATTGATCCCCTCCACTTT
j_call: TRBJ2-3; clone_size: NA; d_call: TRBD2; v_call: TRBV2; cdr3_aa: CASSERALGGGVGTDTQYF; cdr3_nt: TGTGCCAGCAGTGAAAGGGCCCTCGGCGGGGGGGTAGGTACAGATACGCAGTATTTT
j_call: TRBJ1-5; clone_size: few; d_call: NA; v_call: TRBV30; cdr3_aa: CAWSPGGLYQPQHF; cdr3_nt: TGTGCCTGGAGCCCGGGGGGCTTATATCAGCCCCAGCATTTT
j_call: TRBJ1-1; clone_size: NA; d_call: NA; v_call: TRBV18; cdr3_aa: CASSIPLNTEAFF; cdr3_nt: TGTGCCAGCTCCATTCCCCTGAACACTGAAGCTTTCTTT
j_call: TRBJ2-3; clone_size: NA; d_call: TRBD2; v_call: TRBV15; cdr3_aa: CATSRRRGGLDTQYF; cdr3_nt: TGTGCCACCAGCAGACGGCGGGGGGGCCTGGATACGCAGTATTTT
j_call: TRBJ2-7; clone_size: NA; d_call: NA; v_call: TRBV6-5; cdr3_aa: CASGQIGGNYEQYF; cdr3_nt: TGTGCCAGCGGACAGATAGGGGGTAACTACGAGCAGTACTTC
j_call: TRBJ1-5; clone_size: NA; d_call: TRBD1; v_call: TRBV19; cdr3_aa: CASSMGQGYQPQHF; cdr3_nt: TGTGCCAGTAGTATGGGACAGGGATATCAGCCCCAGCATTTT
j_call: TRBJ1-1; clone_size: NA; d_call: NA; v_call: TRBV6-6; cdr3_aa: CASSVGNTEAFF; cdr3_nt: TGTGCCAGCTCGGTCGGGAACACTGAAGCTTTCTTT
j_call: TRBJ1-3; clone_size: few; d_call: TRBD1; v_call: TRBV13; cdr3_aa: CASSLTSEGAGNTIYF; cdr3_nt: TGTGCCAGCAGCTTGACCTCGGAGGGGGCCGGAAACACCATATATTTT
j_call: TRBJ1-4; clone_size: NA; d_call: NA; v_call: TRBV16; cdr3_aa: CASNRRVNEKLFF; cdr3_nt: TGTGCCAGCAACCGGCGGGTTAATGAAAAACTGTTTTTT
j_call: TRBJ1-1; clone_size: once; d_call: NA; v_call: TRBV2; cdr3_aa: CASRIAGVGTEAFF; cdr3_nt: TGTGCCAGCAGAATCGCAGGGGTTGGGACTGAAGCTTTCTTT
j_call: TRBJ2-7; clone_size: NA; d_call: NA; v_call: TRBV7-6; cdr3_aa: CASSLEANEQYF; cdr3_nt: TGTGCCAGCAGCTTAGAAGCCAACGAGCAGTACTTC
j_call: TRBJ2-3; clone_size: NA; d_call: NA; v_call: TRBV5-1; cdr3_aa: CASSLVLMSGSSTDTQYF; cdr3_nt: TGCGCCAGCAGCTTGGTTCTGATGTCCGGGTCTAGCACAGATACGCAGTATTTT
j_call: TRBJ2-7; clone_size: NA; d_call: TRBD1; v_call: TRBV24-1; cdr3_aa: CATSEGTGGSEQYF; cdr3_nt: TGTGCCACCAGTGAAGGGACAGGGGGCTCCGAGCAGTACTTC
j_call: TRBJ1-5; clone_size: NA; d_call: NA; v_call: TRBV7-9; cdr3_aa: CASSSGHPEGSNQPQHF; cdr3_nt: TGTGCCAGCAGCTCCGGACACCCGGAGGGTAGCAATCAGCCCCAGCATTTT
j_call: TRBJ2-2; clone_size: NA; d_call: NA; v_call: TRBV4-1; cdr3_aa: CASSLRQNQVAGELFF; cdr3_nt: TGCGCCAGCAGCCTTAGACAGAATCAGGTCGCTGGGGAGCTGTTTTTT
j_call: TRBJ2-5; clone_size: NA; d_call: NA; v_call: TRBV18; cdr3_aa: CASSPSNQETQYF; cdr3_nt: TGTGCCAGCTCACCGAGCAACCAAGAGACCCAGTACTTC
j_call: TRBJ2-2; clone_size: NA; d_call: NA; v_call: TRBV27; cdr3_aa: CASSLSPGGVGTGELFF; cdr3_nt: TGTGCCAGCAGTTTATCGCCCGGGGGTGTGGGAACCGGGGAGCTGTTTTTT
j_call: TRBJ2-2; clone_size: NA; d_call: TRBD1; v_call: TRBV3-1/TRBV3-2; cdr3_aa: CASRPEGAPNGELFF; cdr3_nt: TGTGCCAGCAGGCCAGAGGGGGCCCCCAACGGGGAGCTGTTTTTT
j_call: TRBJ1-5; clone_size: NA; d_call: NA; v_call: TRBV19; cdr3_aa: CASSIYNQPQHF; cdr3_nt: TGTGCCAGTAGTATTTATAATCAGCCCCAGCATTTT
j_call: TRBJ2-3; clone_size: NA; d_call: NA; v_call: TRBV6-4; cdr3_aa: CATRASSGTQYF; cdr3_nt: TGTGCCACCCGCGCGTCCTCCGGTACGCAGTATTTT
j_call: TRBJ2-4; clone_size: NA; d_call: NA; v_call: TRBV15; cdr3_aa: CATSRDRQGNIQYF; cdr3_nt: TGTGCCACCAGCAGAGATCGGCAGGGGAACATTCAGTACTTC
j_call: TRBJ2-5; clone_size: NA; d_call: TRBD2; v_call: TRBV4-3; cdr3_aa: CASSQVMPSGGEETQYF; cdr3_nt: TGCGCCAGCAGCCAAGTTATGCCTAGCGGGGGGGAGGAGACCCAGTACTTC
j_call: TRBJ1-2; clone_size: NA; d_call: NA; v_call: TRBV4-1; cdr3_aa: CASSQDDSPWNGYTF; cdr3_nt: TGCGCCAGCAGCCAAGATGACAGTCCCTGGAATGGCTACACCTTC
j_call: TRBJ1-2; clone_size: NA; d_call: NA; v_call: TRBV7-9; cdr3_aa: CASSPGGGYGYTF; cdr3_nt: TGTGCCAGCAGCCCGGGTGGCGGCTATGGCTACACCTTC
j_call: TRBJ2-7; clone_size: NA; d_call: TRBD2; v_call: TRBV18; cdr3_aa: CASSRGLAGPSYEQYF; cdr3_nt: TGTGCCAGCTCACGGGGACTAGCGGGGCCCTCCTACGAGCAGTACTTC
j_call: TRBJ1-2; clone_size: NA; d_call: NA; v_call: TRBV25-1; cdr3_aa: CASSEVAEVGGYTF; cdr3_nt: TGTGCCAGCAGTGAGGTGGCTGAGGTAGGAGGCTACACCTTC